This TCR beta chain was observed in a study of shared clonotypes between healthy human individuals. Study-wide findings and caveats: A generally larger estimated richness was seen in naive subsets than in memory subsets. At large depth, rarefaction still showed sorted-subset sequencing to be incomplete. The sharing of 4% to 5.5% of naive CD4 clonotypes was seen across a handful of donors.

Per germline, CDR1 GTSNPN and CDR2 SVGIG (reference sequence). The CDR3 runs 13 residues. The ends were cut back, 8 bases at V and 10 bases at J, with 18 bases in the middle. The protocol was immunoSEQ multiplex PCR, while the TCRdb copy is restricted to in-frame clones and leaves out a portion. The table records over a million clones, about 80% of them present only once. This clone was seen a few times. Its specificity is unknown. Possible read error: a much larger clone is one base away. The investigators split CD4+ cells into a CD45RA+ naive subset and a CD45RA-negative memory subset. The specimen sequenced was memory CD4+ T cells from PBMCs. The subset was: CD45RA-negative fraction. The chain has TRBV30 and TRBJ1-6; weak D call: TRBD1 (5 bases). This receptor was taken from a man between 18 and 35 years old in good health. Some clones in this sample may be carry-over from other donors' samples. The CDR3 loop is CAGAGRGGSPLHF. The CDR3 bases are TGTGCCGGCGCGGGACGGGGAGGATCACCCCTCCACTTT. Full variable domain (rest looked up from reference TRBV30 and TRBJ1-6): SQTIHQWPATLVQPVGSPLSLECTVEGTSNPNLYWYRQAAGRGLQLLFYSVGIGQISSEVPQNLSASRPQDRQFILSSKKLLLSDSGFYLCAGAGRGGSPLHFGNGTRLTVT.